This paragraph covers one T cell receptor beta chain sequence. What it binds is unknown. This CDR3 is built from 15 residues. The source of the sample is a study of monozygotic twins with inflammatory bowel disease. The study, taken as a whole, reports: Healthy co-twins had higher TCRbeta inverse Simpson diversity than their IBD twins.

Blood samples of approximately 2.4 ml were drawn from every donor. Samples each yielded cDNA through eight separate reactions. TCRdb reworked the 5' RACE reads into one entry per CDR3 protein, no DNA. This sample's clone table lists about 380,000 distinct CDR3 sequences. The source is a human donor with ulcerative colitis or Crohn's disease, or a healthy co-twin of an affected twin (not recorded which). What was sequenced was blood. The chain uses TRBV12-3 or TRBV12-4 and TRBJ2-1; TCRdb outputs TRBD1, but without DNA this stays unchecked. The CDR3 is CASSLRQGDYNEQFF.